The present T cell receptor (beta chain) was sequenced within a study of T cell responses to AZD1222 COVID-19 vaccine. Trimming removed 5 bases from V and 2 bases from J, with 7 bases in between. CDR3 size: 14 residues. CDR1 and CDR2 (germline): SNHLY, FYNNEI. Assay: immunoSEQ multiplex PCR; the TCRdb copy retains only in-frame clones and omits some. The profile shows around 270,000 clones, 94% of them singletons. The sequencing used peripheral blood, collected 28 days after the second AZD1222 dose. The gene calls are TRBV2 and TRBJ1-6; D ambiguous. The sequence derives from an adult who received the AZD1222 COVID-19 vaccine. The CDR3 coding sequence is TGTGCCAGCAGTTATTGGCCCTATAATTCACCCCTCCACTTT. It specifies CASSYWPYNSPLHF.